At least ten counts were recorded for the clone carrying this T cell receptor beta chain. Its antigen is currently unknown. Calling Graves' hyperthyroidism stable meant ophthalmopathy did not progress within 18 months. Patients aged 18 to 65 had newly diagnosed hyperthyroidism that had lasted under 2 months. This sample is drawn from a study of T cells in Graves' hyperthyroidism and ophthalmopathy. Amplified TCR beta CDR3 regions derived from RNA transcripts. With the HTBI primer set, the TCR CDR3 went through a first round of RT-PCR. Each CDR3 protein gets one entry after TCRdb re-called the multiplex PCR reads with MiXCR. The table lists fewer than 650,000 distinct CDR3 sequences, 12% to 15% of them singletons. The V and J ends lost 1 base and 3 bases, in that order; junction bases with no gene match: 1. Germline V CDR1 and CDR2: SEHNR, FQNEAQ (reference sequence). This CDR3 comprises 14 residues.

Points from the study as a whole: A 13 V-J signature model discriminated ophthalmopathy versus stable hyperthyroidism.

The sequenced sample consisted of blood. The receptor was isolated from a woman aged 35 to 49 with Graves' hyperthyroidism. The V and J genes are TRBV7-9 and TRBJ1-1, with 8 nucleotides matching TRBD1. CDR3 sequence: CASSLVQGDTEAFF. In DNA, the CDR3 is TGTGCCAGCAGCTTAGTACAGGGGGACACTGAAGCTTTCTTT.